The present T cell receptor beta chain was sequenced within a study of regulatory T cells in long-lasting Graves disease. Trimming left V 3 bases short and J 16 bases short, with 16 bases between. The length of the CDR3 is 12 residues. Findings of the study overall: Patients with persistent disease shared some 2,900 public clonotypes, outpacing the approximately 920 shared by new patients.

Construction of the TCR beta libraries employed iRepertoire HTBI primers in conjunction with Arm-PCR of CDR3 regions. Each CDR3 protein is one row after TCRdb ran MiXCR on the multiplex PCR reads. Of around 400,000 distinct CDR3 sequences listed, around 20% are singletons. The count of this clonotype is one. Its antigen is currently unknown. The time point was: persistent/refractory GD, antithyroid drugs over 5 years with positive TRAb. The TCR library was prepared using RNA isolated from PBMCs. This specimen was peripheral blood mononuclear cells (PBMCs), taken when the disease was refractory, from a patient treated with antithyroid drugs. The V gene is TRBV12-3 or TRBV12-4, the J gene TRBJ1-5; D perhaps matches TRBD1 (6 bases). The source is a female donor with Graves disease. CDR3 loop: CASSFSGQAFHF. The CDR3 DNA reads as TGTGCCAGCAGTTTTTCGGGACAAGCTTTCCATTTT.